The 29 T cell receptor beta chains below were found in one sample sequenced in a study of blood T cell repertoires in COVID-19. The repertoire was sequenced with immunoSEQ multiplex PCR; TCRdb's copy has only in-frame clones and lacks some. The sample consists of tens of thousands of clones, roughly 88% of them appearing once. The sequencing input was peripheral blood. Source of these receptors: a woman between 55 and 75 years old with COVID-19, enrolled during active disease.

The chain employs TRBV28 and TRBJ2-7; the D gene is possibly TRBD2 (5 bases). V was pared by 11 bases and J by 3 bases, with 17 bases between. The CDR3 spans 13 residues. CDR1 is MDHEN, CDR2 SYDVKM, per germline. The CDR3 DNA sequence: TGTGCCCACACCCAAGCCGGGGTCTACGAGCAGTACTTC. Translation: CAHTQAGVYEQYF.

The V and J genes are TRBV6-2 or TRBV6-3 and TRBJ2-7; TRBD2 matches at 8 bases. Germline values: CDR1 MNHEY, CDR2 SVGEGT. CDR3 length equals 19 residues. V lost 2 bases, J lost 0 bases, and 15 bases stayed unmatched. The DNA for the CDR3 is TGTGCCAGCAGTTACCCACGATGGGGAGGACTAGCTTCCTCCTACGAGCAGTACTTC. This encodes CASSYPRWGGLASSYEQYF.

V gene TRBV5-1 combines with J gene TRBJ2-7, with TRBD2 as a possible D gene (5 bases). This CDR3 region has 15 residues. Germline assignment: CDR1 SGHRS and CDR2 YFSETQ. V shed 4 bases and J shed 0 bases, with 14 bases lying between them. The CDR3: CASSPKGTSSYEQYF. In DNA form, the CDR3 reads TGCGCCAGCAGCCCCAAAGGTACTAGCTCCTACGAGCAGTACTTC.

This clone was found a few times. This chain uses TRBV2 with TRBJ2-1; 13 bases are shared with TRBD2. V lost 5 bases to trimming and J lost 8 bases; unmatched junction nucleotides: 3. The CDR3 length is 14 residues. CDR1 is SNHLY and CDR2 is FYNNEI in the germline V gene. The CDR3 sequence: CASSLGLAGDEQFF. DNA of the CDR3: TGTGCCAGCAGTCTTGGACTAGCGGGAGATGAGCAGTTCTTC.

The chain employs TRBV27 and TRBJ2-7, with 11 positions matching TRBD1. The V and J ends lost 10 bases and 3 bases, in that order; junction bases with no gene match: 5. This CDR3 is 13 amino acids long. The V gene's germline CDR1 is MNHEY and CDR2 SMNVEV (reference sequence). CDR3 coding DNA: TGTGCCACGTCCGGGACAGGGGGCTACGAGCAGTACTTC. Protein: CATSGTGGYEQYF.

On this clone itself: The sample holds other DNA sequences that translate to the same CDR3. The V and J genes are TRBV7-2 and TRBJ2-1, with D perhaps matching TRBD2 (6 bases). The CDR3 extends over 14 amino acids. Germline V lookup: CDR1 SGHTA, CDR2 FQGNSA. The germline V and J ends were trimmed by 5 bases and 7 bases, with 15 bases remaining between them. In DNA, the CDR3 is TGTGCCAGCAGCCCAAGGAGGGGAGGAAATGAGCAGTTCTTC. Protein sequence: CASSPRRGGNEQFF.

The rearrangement uses TRBV6-2 or TRBV6-3 and TRBJ2-5; 16 bases are shared with TRBD2. The CDR3 is 16 residues long. After removal of 6 bases from V and 5 bases from J, the junction contained 6 bases not matched to a gene. Germline V gene sequence: CDR1 MNHEY, CDR2 SVGEGT. CDR3: CASSGTSGGAGETQYF. As DNA, the CDR3 is TGTGCCAGCAGCGGGACTAGCGGGGGGGCCGGTGAGACCCAGTACTTC.

Only one count was recorded for this clone. The chain carries TRBV4-1 and TRBJ1-1; D uncertain. The CDR3 totals 12 residues. Germline loops: CDR1 MGHRA, CDR2 YSYEKL. Trimming left V 1 base short and J 11 bases short, with 11 bases between. The CDR3 DNA reads TGCGCCAGCAGCCAAGGGCAGATGGGCGCTTTCTTT. Amino acid sequence: CASSQGQMGAFF.

V gene TRBV12-5 combines with J gene TRBJ1-5; D is perhaps TRBD1 (5 bases). This CDR3 has 13 residues. Trimming pared 6 bases from V and 5 bases from J, leaving 11 bases between. Germline assignment: CDR1 LGHNT and CDR2 FRNRAP. The DNA of the CDR3 is TGTGCTAGTGGAATTGACAGTCATCAGCCCCAGCATTTT. It specifies CASGIDSHQPQHF.

The chain employs TRBV28 and TRBJ2-5; D is ambiguous. Germline CDR1 MDHEN, CDR2 SYDVKM. Trimming left V 5 bases short and J 3 bases short, with 16 bases between. The CDR3 loop spans 15 amino acids. In DNA, the CDR3 is TGTGCCAGCAGTGAAAGCCGGAGAGCGAAAGAGACCCAGTACTTC. Translated: CASSESRRAKETQYF.

This chain joins TRBV19 and TRBJ2-7, with a weak D call TRBD1 (5 bases). Germline V gives CDR1 LNHDA, CDR2 SQIVND (reference sequence). V lost 8 bases to trimming and J lost 4 bases, with 9 bases between them. There are 11 residues in the CDR3. CDR3 amino acids: CASQGVYEQYF. CDR3 nucleotides: TGTGCCAGTCAGGGTGTATACGAGCAGTACTTC.

V is TRBV27 and J is TRBJ2-1, with 11 bases lining up with TRBD2. The germline CDR1 and CDR2 sequences are MNHEY and SMNVEV (reference sequence). CDR3 size: 16 residues. Trimming cost V 5 bases and J 10 bases; bases outside gene matches: 13. CDR3 in DNA: TGTGCCAGCAGTCCGATAACTAGCGGGAGAGGCGACGAGCAGTTCTTC. This gives the protein CASSPITSGRGDEQFF.

This chain uses TRBV6-5 with TRBJ1-5, with no clear D. The CDR3 sequence is 14 residues long. V was shortened by 4 bases and J by 1 base, with 8 bases between the two germline ends. CDR1 is MNHEY, CDR2 SVGAGI, per germline. CDR3 bases: TGTGCCAGCAGTTTGGAGAGAAGCAATCAGCCCCAGCATTTT. Protein sequence: CASSLERSNQPQHF.

J is TRBJ1-1 and V is TRBV19; D uncertain. Germline CDR1 and CDR2: LNHDA and SQIVND (reference sequence). V was trimmed by 5 bases and J by 4 bases, leaving 8 bases between them. The CDR3 contains 12 residues. In DNA, the CDR3 is TGTGCCAGTAGTGTCGGTAGCACTGAAGCTTTCTTT. Protein product: CASSVGSTEAFF. Together with reference TRBV19 and TRBJ1-1, the CDR3 gives the full variable domain: DGGITQSPKYLFRKEGQNVTLSCEQNLNHDAMYWYRQDPGQGLRLIYYSQIVNDFQKGDIAEGYSVSREKKESFPLTVTSAQKNPTAFYLCASSVGSTEAFFGQGTRLTVV.

J is TRBJ2-7 and V is TRBV9, with D unresolved. This CDR3 contains 16 residues. Germline lookup yields CDR1 SGDLS and CDR2 YYNGEE. The V and J ends lost 0 bases and 0 bases respectively, with 13 bases between them. CDR3 loop: CASSVGSGGSSYEQYF. DNA of the CDR3: TGTGCCAGCAGCGTAGGTAGTGGCGGTTCCTCCTACGAGCAGTACTTC. Filled out from reference TRBV9 and TRBJ2-7, the complete variable domain reads DSGVTQTPKHLITATGQRVTLRCSPRSGDLSVYWYQQSLDQGLQFLIQYYNGEERAKGNILERFSAQQFPDLHSELNLSSLELGDSALYFCASSVGSGGSSYEQYFGPGTRLTVT.

The chain combines TRBV7-2 with TRBJ2-3, with TRBD1 matching over 7 bases. The CDR3 loop spans 14 amino acids. The germline CDR1 and CDR2 sequences are SGHTA and FQGNSA. Trimming removed 4 bases from V and 11 bases from J; junction bases left unmatched: 12. Here the CDR3 DNA reads TGTGCCAGCAGCTCACCTCCGACAGGGCGCGAGCAGTATTTT. It encodes CASSSPPTGREQYF.

The CDR3 DNA reads as TGTGCCACCAGCAGAGATCGGGGCAGGGGTTCCACTGAAGCTTTCTTT. Translating it yields CATSRDRGRGSTEAFF. V is TRBV15 and J is TRBJ1-1, with a weak D call TRBD1 (6 bases). Germline values: CDR1 LNHNV, CDR2 YYDKDF (reference sequence). Trimming pared 0 bases from V and 4 bases from J, leaving 15 bases between. The CDR3 has 16 amino acids.

The chain joins TRBV7-9 to TRBJ2-1, with 8 bases aligning to TRBD1. The CDR3 spans 13 residues. Germline V CDR1 and CDR2: SEHNR, FQNEAQ (reference sequence). With V trimmed by 4 bases and J by 6 bases, 2 bases remained unmatched. The CDR3 loop is CASSSTGANEQFF. For the CDR3, the DNA is TGTGCCAGCAGCTCGACAGGGGCCAATGAGCAGTTCTTC. Together with reference TRBV7-9 and TRBJ2-1, the CDR3 gives the full variable domain: DTGVSQNPRHKITKRGQNVTFRCDPISEHNRLYWYRQTLGQGPEFLTYFQNEAQLEKSRLLSDRFSAERPKGSFSTLEIQRTEQGDSAMYLCASSSTGANEQFFGPGTRLTVL.

The chain couples TRBV6-2 or TRBV6-3 to TRBJ2-1, with 7 bases that match TRBD2. The CDR3 has 15 residues. Germline CDR1 reads MNHEY; CDR2 reads SVGEGT. V lost 0 bases to trimming and J lost 4 bases; unmatched junction nucleotides: 3. DNA of the CDR3: TGTGCCAGCAGTTACTCCCTAGCGGAGTACAATGAGCAGTTCTTC. Its protein is CASSYSLAEYNEQFF.

The chain is built from TRBV7-2 and TRBJ2-1; possible D gene TRBD2, 5 bases. CDR3 length: 12 amino acids. Germline lookup yields CDR1 SGHTA and CDR2 FQGNSA. Trimming shortened V by 0 bases and J by 12 bases, and 9 bases separated the two germline ends. The CDR3 here is CASSLAGDWQFF. The CDR3 bases are TGTGCCAGCAGCTTAGCGGGAGATTGGCAGTTCTTC.

CDR3 region: CASSLSGRRDIQYF. The CDR3 region has the DNA TGTGCCAGCAGCCTATCCGGGAGAAGAGACATTCAGTACTTC. The chain links TRBV5-6 to TRBJ2-4; D is perhaps TRBD2 (6 bases). There are 14 residues in the CDR3. The germline V and J ends were trimmed by 4 bases and 8 bases, with 16 bases remaining between them. Germline assignment: CDR1 SGHDT and CDR2 YYEEEE.

The J gene is TRBJ2-7, the V gene TRBV7-7; D remains ambiguous. Trimming took off 3 bases at V and 2 bases at J, with 11 bases between the two ends. Germline assignment: CDR1 SSHAT and CDR2 FNYEAQ (reference sequence). There are 14 residues in the CDR3. Here the CDR3 reads CASSLGSPPYEQYF. The CDR3 nucleotides read TGTGCCAGCAGCTTGGGCAGCCCTCCCTACGAGCAGTACTTC.

The table lists this clone with a few counts. The chain recombines TRBV28 with TRBJ2-5; 7 bases align to TRBD1. The CDR3 extends over 12 amino acids. J lost 0 bases, V lost 10 bases, and 2 bases had no gene match. CDR1 is MDHEN, CDR2 SYDVKM, per germline. DNA for the CDR3: TGTGCCACTGGGACAGACCAAGAGACCCAGTACTTC. Translated: CATGTDQETQYF.

This chain uses TRBV2 with TRBJ2-5; 7 nucleotides match TRBD2. The junction had 5 bases not matched to a gene; V was cut back by 5 bases and J by 5 bases. The CDR3 totals 13 residues. The V gene's germline CDR1 is SNHLY and CDR2 FYNNEI. Written as DNA, the CDR3 is TGTGCCAGCAGTTGGGGGGGTGAGGAGACCCAGTACTTC. Amino acids: CASSWGGEETQYF.

The V gene is TRBV12-5, the J gene TRBJ1-2; D remains unclear. The CDR3 sequence is 15 residues long. V was shortened by 0 bases and J by 0 bases, with 8 bases between the two germline ends. Germline values: CDR1 LGHNT, CDR2 FRNRAP. The CDR3 DNA reads TGTGCTAGTGGTTTGGTGTCGCTACCTAACTATGGCTACACCTTC. Translated, it gives CASGLVSLPNYGYTF.

This clone was counted a single time. The chain recombines TRBV27 with TRBJ2-7; 12 bases agree with TRBD2. The germline V gene has CDR1 MNHEY and CDR2 SMNVEV (reference sequence). The V segment lost 4 bases and the J segment 0 bases; nucleotides outside the gene matches: 1. The CDR3 is 15 residues long. The chain's CDR3 is CASSSTSGSSYEQYF. In DNA, the CDR3 is TGTGCCAGCAGTTCGACTAGCGGGAGCTCCTACGAGCAGTACTTC.

The count of this clone is one. This chain links TRBV19 with TRBJ1-5; D gene unclear. Germline assignment: CDR1 LNHDA and CDR2 SQIVND (reference sequence). Trimming cost V 5 bases and J 2 bases, with 13 bases left between them. The CDR3 spans 15 residues. The CDR3 region has the DNA TGTGCCAGTAGTTCTCCTCGTCTAGGCAATCAGCCCCAGCATTTT. It is translated as CASSSPRLGNQPQHF.

This chain connects TRBV2 to TRBJ2-1, with TRBD2 identical over 8 bases. With V trimmed by 7 bases and J by 6 bases, 2 bases remained unmatched. CDR1 and CDR2 from the germline V gene are SNHLY and FYNNEI. CDR3 length: 12 residues. This chain's CDR3 is CASTTSGNEQFF. Here the CDR3 DNA reads TGTGCCAGCACAACTAGCGGCAATGAGCAGTTCTTC.

This chain connects TRBV7-2 to TRBJ1-1; tentative D call: TRBD1 (5 bases). Germline V gene data show CDR1 as SGHTA and CDR2 as FQGNSA. The CDR3 totals 15 residues. The V end lost 3 bases, the J end lost 4 bases, and 15 bases lay between the germline ends. Here the CDR3 reads CASSLGRGRPTEAFF. The CDR3 bases are TGTGCCAGCAGCTTGGGGAGGGGCAGGCCCACTGAAGCTTTCTTT.